These T cell receptor beta chains were read from a single sample in a study of T cell responses to AZD1222 COVID-19 vaccine. Sequencing was performed with immunoSEQ multiplex PCR; in TCRdb, only in-frame clones are kept and a portion is missing. The sample has approximately 88,000 clones; more than 75% are singletons. Here the sequenced sample was peripheral blood, taken on day 0 of AZD1222 vaccination. Receptors originate from an adult in good health. Each CDR3 is given with its conserved first and last residue. The order of the fields is V gene, J gene, D gene, clone size, CDR3 protein, CDR3 DNA. D genes are given only for firm matches. A clone size is listed for some rows: how often the clone was seen (once, few, many), or a class if it is expanded.

TRBV10-2	TRBJ1-1	.	.	CASRAATEAFF	TGCGCCAGCAGAGCAGCCACTGAAGCTTTCTTT
TRBV3-1/TRBV3-2	TRBJ2-1	.	.	CASSQAAQGSVYYYNEQFF	TGTGCCAGCAGCCAAGCGGCGCAGGGGTCCGTTTACTATTACAATGAGCAGTTCTTC
TRBV19	TRBJ2-7	.	.	CASSYRGISYEQYF	TGTGCCAGTAGTTATAGGGGGATTTCCTACGAGCAGTACTTC
TRBV9	TRBJ2-1	.	.	CASSVLGTGYNEQFF	TGTGCCAGCAGCGTATTAGGGACCGGATACAATGAGCAGTTCTTC
TRBV6-6	TRBJ1-1	.	.	CAHCPGQTNTEAFF	TGTGCCCACTGTCCGGGGCAGACGAACACTGAAGCTTTCTTT
TRBV6-5	TRBJ2-7	TRBD1	.	CASSYAWTGGTYEQYF	TGTGCCAGCAGTTATGCCTGGACAGGGGGGACCTACGAGCAGTACTTC
TRBV2	TRBJ2-7	.	.	CASSRDGLREQYF	TGTGCCAGCAGTCGGGACGGCCTTCGCGAGCAGTACTTC
TRBV6-5	TRBJ1-5	TRBD1	.	CASSSTGGYQPQHF	TGTGCCAGCAGTTCTACAGGGGGCTATCAGCCCCAGCATTTT
TRBV2	TRBJ2-7	.	.	CASSEFYEQYF	TGTGCCAGCAGTGAATTTTACGAGCAGTACTTC
TRBV9	TRBJ2-1	TRBD2	.	CASSVGRGRNNEQFF	TGTGCCAGCAGCGTAGGTCGCGGGAGGAACAATGAGCAGTTCTTC
TRBV9	TRBJ2-2	TRBD2	.	CASSVVSGTTGELFF	TGTGCCAGCAGCGTGGTTAGCGGGACAACCGGGGAGCTGTTTTTT
TRBV27	TRBJ2-7	TRBD2	.	CASRKLAGAYAQYF	TGTGCCAGCAGGAAACTAGCGGGAGCCTACGCGCAGTACTTC
TRBV5-1	TRBJ1-2	.	.	CASSLIQGEYSGYTF	TGCGCCAGCAGCTTGATTCAGGGAGAGTACTCTGGCTACACCTTC
TRBV28	TRBJ1-5	.	few	CASTPGQRYNKPQHF	TGTGCCAGCACTCCCGGACAGCGTTACAATAAGCCCCAGCATTTT
TRBV12-3/TRBV12-4	TRBJ2-1	.	.	CASSLMLYNEQFF	TGTGCCAGCAGTTTAATGCTGTACAATGAGCAGTTCTTC
TRBV28	TRBJ2-2	TRBD1	few	CATRGQGTGELFF	TGTGCCACCAGAGGACAGGGGACCGGGGAGCTGTTTTTT
TRBV28	TRBJ1-5	.	few	CASSKPGHELYSNQPQHF	TGTGCCAGCAGTAAGCCGGGACATGAGCTTTATAGCAATCAGCCCCAGCATTTT
TRBV18	TRBJ1-5	.	.	CASSPPGSRNQPQHF	TGTGCCAGCTCACCACCGGGAAGTCGCAATCAGCCCCAGCATTTT
TRBV7-2	TRBJ1-1	.	.	CASSLEMNTEAFF	TGTGCCAGCAGCTTAGAAATGAACACTGAAGCTTTCTTT
TRBV10-1	TRBJ2-5	.	.	CASSRDKETQYF	TGCGCCAGCAGTCGGGACAAAGAGACCCAGTACTTC
TRBV19	TRBJ1-5	TRBD1	few	CASRPTLRDRVGDQPQHF	TGTGCCAGTAGACCTACCCTTAGGGACAGGGTGGGCGATCAGCCCCAGCATTTT
TRBV6-2/TRBV6-3	TRBJ1-5	.	.	CASSRGGARDQPQHF	TGTGCCAGCAGTCGCGGGGGGGCCCGGGATCAGCCCCAGCATTTT
TRBV19	TRBJ2-5	TRBD2	.	CASSRLAGLQETQYF	TGTGCCAGTAGTAGACTAGCGGGTCTTCAAGAGACCCAGTACTTC
TRBV6-5	TRBJ1-4	.	.	CASSYSGGGNNEKLFF	TGTGCCAGCAGTTACTCGGGTGGAGGGAATAATGAAAAACTGTTTTTT
TRBV19	TRBJ1-2	.	.	CASSLGVGGYGYTF	TGTGCCAGTAGTCTGGGGGTAGGAGGCTATGGCTACACCTTC
TRBV18	TRBJ2-2	.	.	CASSPSGVAGELFF	TGTGCCAGCTCACCCTCGGGAGTGGCCGGGGAGCTGTTTTTT
TRBV4-3	TRBJ2-2	.	few	CASSQDWITGELFF	TGCGCCAGCAGCCAAGATTGGATCACCGGGGAGCTGTTTTTT
TRBV7-2	TRBJ1-5	.	.	CASSRPGPQHF	TGTGCCAGCAGCCGCCCGGGGCCCCAGCATTTT
TRBV6-5	TRBJ2-7	.	.	CASLSPAPTYEQYF	TGTGCCAGCCTGTCCCCAGCTCCAACCTACGAGCAGTACTTC
TRBV9	TRBJ1-3	.	few	CASSVGRAGNTIYF	TGTGCCAGCAGCGTAGGGCGAGCTGGAAACACCATATATTTT
TRBV12-3/TRBV12-4	TRBJ1-1	.	once	CARTRASSTEAFF	TGTGCCAGAACCCGGGCCTCGAGCACTGAAGCTTTCTTT
TRBV12-3/TRBV12-4	TRBJ2-3	.	few	CASSLREDTQYF	TGTGCCAGCAGTTTAAGAGAAGATACGCAGTATTTT
TRBV3-1/TRBV3-2	TRBJ2-1	TRBD2	.	CASSQDLPGTSGSLDEQFF	TGTGCCAGCAGCCAAGATCTGCCCGGGACTAGCGGGAGTTTGGATGAGCAGTTCTTC
TRBV2	TRBJ1-4	.	.	CASRTDNEKLFF	TGTGCCAGCAGGACGGATAATGAAAAACTGTTTTTT
TRBV15	TRBJ1-4	.	.	CATSRGGANEKLFF	TGTGCCACCAGCAGAGGCGGGGCGAATGAAAAACTGTTTTTT
TRBV10-3	TRBJ2-7	.	.	CAISESRNPTYEQYF	TGTGCCATCAGTGAGTCGCGGAACCCTACCTACGAGCAGTACTTC
TRBV11-2	TRBJ1-2	.	.	CASSQDGSYGYTF	TGTGCCAGCAGCCAAGACGGTTCATATGGCTACACCTTC
TRBV7-6	TRBJ2-5	.	few	CASSLEPQAGETQYF	TGTGCCAGCAGCTTAGAACCCCAAGCGGGAGAGACCCAGTACTTC
TRBV9	TRBJ1-5	.	.	CASSVGHSNQPQHF	TGTGCCAGCAGCGTAGGACATAGCAATCAGCCCCAGCATTTT
TRBV7-9	TRBJ1-5	TRBD1	.	CASSFGQGGNQPQHF	TGTGCCAGCAGCTTCGGCCAGGGGGGGAATCAGCCCCAGCATTTT
TRBV5-4	TRBJ2-7	.	.	CASSTLASVSYEQYF	TGTGCCAGCAGCACCTTAGCATCCGTCTCCTACGAGCAGTACTTC
TRBV2	TRBJ1-5	.	.	CASSDPEYRERQPQHF	TGTGCCAGCAGCGACCCCGAGTACAGGGAAAGGCAGCCCCAGCATTTT
TRBV21-1	TRBJ2-7	.	.	CASSPQNLAGVSYEQYF	TGTGCCAGCAGCCCCCAAAATCTAGCGGGAGTCTCCTACGAGCAGTACTTC
TRBV5-1	TRBJ2-3	.	.	CASSLGGVVPDTQYF	TGCGCCAGCAGCTTGGGAGGTGTAGTCCCAGATACGCAGTATTTT
TRBV5-1	TRBJ2-3	TRBD1	once	CASSTGGSDTDTQYF	TGCGCCAGCAGCACAGGGGGTAGTGACACAGATACGCAGTATTTT
TRBV28	TRBJ2-1	.	.	CASSPTSTMKQFF	TGTGCCAGCAGTCCAACTAGTACAATGAAGCAGTTCTTC
TRBV19	TRBJ1-5	TRBD1	.	CASSHGSGRGNSNQPQHF	TGTGCCAGTAGCCATGGGTCCGGCAGGGGGAATAGCAATCAGCCCCAGCATTTT
TRBV28	TRBJ2-7	.	once	CASSVQGYEQYF	TGTGCCAGCAGTGTTCAGGGGTACGAGCAGTACTTC
TRBV29-1	TRBJ1-4	.	.	CSVGGLNEKLFF	TGCAGCGTCGGGGGCCTTAATGAAAAACTGTTTTTT
TRBV7-9	TRBJ2-3	.	.	CASSPRGTDTQYF	TGTGCCAGCAGCCCTCGGGGCACAGATACGCAGTATTTT
TRBV6-5	TRBJ2-5	.	.	CASLGLEETQYF	TGTGCCAGCCTAGGATTGGAGGAGACCCAGTACTTC
TRBV19	TRBJ2-7	TRBD1	.	CASSIGASGGYYEQYF	TGTGCCAGTAGTATTGGTGCGTCAGGGGGTTACTACGAGCAGTACTTC
TRBV18	TRBJ2-5	TRBD2	.	CASSPTPGLAGVGQETQYF	TGTGCCAGCTCACCTACCCCGGGACTAGCGGGTGTAGGTCAAGAGACCCAGTACTTC
TRBV10-3	TRBJ2-7	.	.	CAIGGQPYEQYF	TGTGCCATCGGAGGACAGCCGTACGAGCAGTACTTC